This TCR beta chain was obtained from a study of identical twins. Study results and limitations: Low generation-probability sequences were in excess among twin-shared out-of-frame alpha sequences. Findings came from cross-sectional statistics, without long-term follow-up of donors.

A remark on this clonotype: Its specificity is unknown.

The CDR3 runs to 19 residues. The J segment lost 3 bases and the V segment lost 5 bases, leaving 15 bases of the junction unmatched. Germline-derived CDR1 and CDR2 are ENHRY and SYGVKD. TCRdb analysed the 5' RACE reads with MiXCR anew, one entry per CDR3 protein. In the table there are approximately 550,000 distinct CDR3 sequences, around 24% of which are singletons. These records were also assigned to another study, of yellow fever vaccine responses in identical twins.

The sequence came from a woman under 30 in good health. The rearrangement uses TRBV10-3 and TRBJ2-2; 10 nucleotides match TRBD1. The material sequenced was CD4+ T cells sorted from blood. The CDR3 bases are TGTGCCATCAGTTCCTTAGGGACAGGGGTTTTCCTAGACACCGGGGAGCTGTTTTTT. This encodes CAISSLGTGVFLDTGELFF.